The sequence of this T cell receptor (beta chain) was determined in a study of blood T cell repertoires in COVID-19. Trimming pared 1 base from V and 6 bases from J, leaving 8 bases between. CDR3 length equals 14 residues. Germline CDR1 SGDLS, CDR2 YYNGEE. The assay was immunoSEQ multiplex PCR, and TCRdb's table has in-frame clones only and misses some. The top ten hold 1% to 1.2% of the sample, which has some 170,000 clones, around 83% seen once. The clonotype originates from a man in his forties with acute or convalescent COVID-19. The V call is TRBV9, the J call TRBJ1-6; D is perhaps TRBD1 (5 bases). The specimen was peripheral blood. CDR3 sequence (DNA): TGTGCCAGCAGCGTATCACAGGTTAATTCACCCCTCCACTTT. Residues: CASSVSQVNSPLHF.